The entry below describes one T cell receptor (beta chain). Its matching antigen is unknown. The beta constant-region primer was an equimolar mix of two oligonucleotides covering TRBC1 and TRBC2. Nested alpha and beta constant-region primers with the SP2 primer drove four PCR rounds on ligated cDNA. In TCRdb, the UMI-ligation and nested PCR reads were re-called with MiXCR into one record per CDR3 protein. Here the sample spans 150,000 or so distinct CDR3 sequences, roughly 23% being singletons. This specimen comes from a study of naive and memory T cell subsets. Separate alpha and beta amplification began at the second PCR step. Cells stained for CD3, CD4, CD8, CD45RA and CD27 were sorted into four subsets. Study findings and constraints: Especially in CD8 cells, naive repertoires contained a few larger clonotypes, possibly CD45RA-re-expressing memory cells.

This receptor was identified in a human donor in good health. The sequenced material came from naive CD4+ T cells from blood.

CDR3 sequence reads: CASSLSGSRVFNEQFF. The DNA of the CDR3 is TGTGCCAGCAGCCTCAGCGGGAGTCGGGTATTCAATGAGCAGTTCTTC. This chain joins TRBV11-2 and TRBJ2-1; TRBD2 agrees at 8 bases. The germline V gene has CDR1 SGHAT and CDR2 FQNNGV. The V and J ends lost 5 bases and 6 bases, in that order; junction bases with no gene match: 12. The CDR3 has 16 residues.